Given below is one TCR beta chain in context. What it recognizes is unknown. This sample was included in a study of cytomegalovirus exposure and HLA in healthy donors. Both 60 Vbeta primers and 13 Jbeta primers went into the PCR. Some clones are missing from TCRdb's copy, which holds only in-frame ones; the method was immunoSEQ multiplex PCR. Seen here are fewer than 90,000 clones, roughly 80% observed once, and the top ten hold roughly a tenth. Findings of the study overall: Reports indicated that the classifier achieved high specificity and sensitivity in diagnosing cytomegalovirus status. A later analysis found TCR association rates differed by HLA locus, highest for DRB1 and lowest for HLA-C. For most TCR beta V segments, an earlier analysis put the productive rate at about 87% or about 30% of the time.

V lost 5 bases, J lost 5 bases, and 9 bases stayed unmatched. The germline gives CDR1 KGHSH, CDR2 LQKENI. The CDR3 has 16 amino acids. Healthy individuals who donated bone marrow served as the donors. V and J are TRBV18 and TRBJ1-5; 10 bases align to TRBD1. The source is a man aged 25-45 years in good health and CMV-seropositive. The sample taken for sequencing was PBMCs. CDR3 region: CASSAGSGTGDQPQHF. CDR3 nucleotides: TGTGCCAGCTCAGCGGGTTCCGGGACAGGGGATCAGCCCCAGCATTTT.